These T cell receptor beta chains were read from a single sample in a study of shared clonotypes between healthy human individuals. Some clones are missing from TCRdb's copy, which holds only in-frame ones; the method was immunoSEQ multiplex PCR. The sample has about 470,000 clones; roughly 77% are singletons. Sequenced material: PBMCs. The receptor source for this set is a woman aged 40 to 49 in good health. Some clones in this sample may be carry-over from other donors' samples. Both conserved end residues are part of each CDR3. The order of the fields is clone size, D gene, J gene, V gene, CDR3 length, CDR3 DNA, CDR3 protein. D genes are given only for firm matches. Only some rows state a clone size, as once, few, many or a class for expanded clones.

>NA|NA|TRBJ2-7|TRBV7-9|17
TGTGCCAGCAGCTTAGGCCCAAGGGGCCCCATCTCCTACGAGCAGTACTTC
CASSLGPRGPISYEQYF
>NA|TRBD1|TRBJ1-1|TRBV29-1|14
TGCAGCGTTGAGGGGGGACAGGGGAACACTGAAGCTTTCTTT
CSVEGGQGNTEAFF
>NA|NA|TRBJ2-1|TRBV28|11
TGTGCCAGCAGTACTTACAATGAGCAGTTCTTC
CASSTYNEQFF
>NA|NA|TRBJ1-1|TRBV2|13
TGTGCCAGCAGTGAAGGGGGGGCCTTTGAAGCTTTCTTT
CASSEGGAFEAFF
>few|NA|TRBJ1-1|TRBV30|12
TGTGCCTGGGGGGCGCGGGACACTGAAGCTTTCTTT
CAWGARDTEAFF
>NA|TRBD2|TRBJ2-1|TRBV7-2|16
TGTGCCAGCACCAAGGGGAGACTAGCGGGACCTGTGGAGCAGTTCTTC
CASTKGRLAGPVEQFF
>NA|NA|TRBJ1-4|TRBV29-1|14
TGCAGCGTTTTCTATGGAGGGGGGTCGGAAAAACTGTTTTTT
CSVFYGGGSEKLFF
>few|TRBD1|TRBJ1-4|TRBV2|15
TGTGCCAGCAGTGAGGCCGGACAGGTCTTCGAAAAACTGTTTTTT
CASSEAGQVFEKLFF
>many|NA|TRBJ1-2|TRBV2|12
TGTGCCAGCAGGGGCAGTAACTATGGCTACACCTTC
CASRGSNYGYTF
>NA|NA|TRBJ2-2|TRBV5-1|16
TGCGCCAGCAGCTTGGTATGGCAGACGAACACCGGGGAGCTGTTTTTT
CASSLVWQTNTGELFF
>NA|NA|TRBJ2-7|TRBV6-1|16
TGTGCCAGCAGTGACATGTTACGGTGGGAGCCGGACGAGCAGTACTTC
CASSDMLRWEPDEQYF
>NA|NA|TRBJ1-1|TRBV27|13
TGTGCCAGCAGTCCTAGGACGAACACTGAAGCTTTCTTT
CASSPRTNTEAFF
>NA|NA|TRBJ2-2|TRBV7-8|14
TGTGCCAGCAGCTTCTCTCGGGGTCCCGGGGAGCTGTTTTTT
CASSFSRGPGELFF
>NA|NA|TRBJ2-5|TRBV15|14
TGTGCCACCAGCCCCCCAGAGGACCAAGAGACCCAGTACTTC
CATSPPEDQETQYF
>NA|TRBD1|TRBJ2-4|TRBV7-9|13
TGTGCCAGCAGCTTCGGGGGACAGGACATTCAGTACTTC
CASSFGGQDIQYF
>NA|NA|TRBJ2-7|TRBV5-1|14
TGCGCCAGCAGCCTCAGCCTGACCTACTACGAGCAGTACTTC
CASSLSLTYYEQYF
>NA|NA|TRBJ2-1|TRBV11-2|15
TGTGCCAGCAGCTTATTCGGGACCTACAACAATGAGCAGTTCTTC
CASSLFGTYNNEQFF
>NA|TRBD2|TRBJ2-2|TRBV30|15
TGTGCCTGGAGCTCGGGACTAGCGAACACCGGGGAGCTGTTTTTT
CAWSSGLANTGELFF
>few|NA|TRBJ2-2|TRBV7-9|14
TGTGCCAGCATAGACTCCCCTAACACCGGGGAGCTGTTTTTT
CASIDSPNTGELFF
>NA|NA|TRBJ2-1|TRBV7-9|13
TGTGCCAGCAGCTTAATAGTCCCGGAGGACTCGGTCTTC
CASSLIVPEDSVF
>NA|NA|TRBJ2-1|TRBV18|16
TGTGCCAGCTCACCAGGGGGTAGCGGAAACTACAATGAGCAGTTCTTC
CASSPGGSGNYNEQFF
>NA|NA|TRBJ2-1|TRBV30|12
TGTGCCTGGAGTGGGGCCTACAATGAGCAGTTCTTC
CAWSGAYNEQFF
>NA|NA|TRBJ1-1|TRBV18|14
TGTGCCAGCACCGGGGCAGGGCCAAACACTGAAGCTTTCTTT
CASTGAGPNTEAFF
>NA|TRBD1|TRBJ2-5|TRBV27|16
TGTGCCAGCAGCCCTAATCGACAGGGGGCGAGAGAGACCCAGTACTTC
CASSPNRQGARETQYF
>few|TRBD2|TRBJ2-7|TRBV28|15
TGTGCCAGCAGTTTAGGGACTAGCGGGAGGTTGGAGCAGTACTTC
CASSLGTSGRLEQYF
>NA|NA|TRBJ2-7|TRBV6-6|14
TGTGCCAGCAGGACCGGGACAAGGGACTACGAGCAGTACTTC
CASRTGTRDYEQYF
>few|NA|TRBJ2-1|TRBV10-1|13
TGCGCCAGCAGTGATAGAGGCAACAATGAGCAGTTCTTC
CASSDRGNNEQFF
>NA|NA|TRBJ2-7|TRBV7-8|13
TGTGCCAGCAGCTCACCGGGAGCCTACGAGCAGTACTTC
CASSSPGAYEQYF
>NA|TRBD1|TRBJ2-5|TRBV19|14
TGTGCCAGTAGGGACAGGGGCCGGGGAGAGACCCAGTACTTC
CASRDRGRGETQYF
>NA|TRBD2|TRBJ2-5|TRBV4-2|14
TGTGCCAGCAGCAAATCCACTAGCGGAGCGACCCAGTACTTC
CASSKSTSGATQYF
>NA|TRBD2|TRBJ2-4|TRBV7-6|18
TGTGCCAGCAGCTTAGGGGGCCTAGCGGGAGCCGCCAAAAACATTCAGTACTTC
CASSLGGLAGAAKNIQYF
>NA|NA|TRBJ2-1|TRBV2|14
TGTGCCAGCAGTGAACAATCCTACGGGAATGAGCAGTTCTTC
CASSEQSYGNEQFF
>NA|NA|TRBJ2-3|TRBV5-1|14
TGCGCCAGCAGCTTGGTAGCGGGCACAGATACGCAGTATTTT
CASSLVAGTDTQYF
>NA|NA|TRBJ2-7|TRBV30|13
TGTGCCTGGTCTGGCGGGGTCACCTACGAGCAGTACTTC
CAWSGGVTYEQYF
>few|NA|TRBJ2-7|TRBV18|13
TGTGCCAGCTCACCACCAGCATCCTACGAGCAGTACTTC
CASSPPASYEQYF
>NA|NA|TRBJ2-7|TRBV7-9|14
TGTGCCAGCAGCTTAGAACAGCTCTCCTACGAGCAGTACTTC
CASSLEQLSYEQYF
>NA|TRBD2|TRBJ2-3|TRBV7-9|16
TGTGCCAGCAGCTTAGCGCAGGGACTAGCGTTTGATACGCAGTATTTT
CASSLAQGLAFDTQYF
>NA|NA|TRBJ2-5|TRBV7-3|15
TGTGCCAGCAGCTTAACAGGCAATAGGGAAGAGACCCAGTACTTC
CASSLTGNREETQYF
>NA|TRBD1|TRBJ1-5|TRBV18|14
TGTGCCAGCTCAACCGACAGGGGGACGGAGCCCCAGCATTTT
CASSTDRGTEPQHF
>NA|NA|TRBJ1-1|TRBV6-5|13
TGTGCCAGCAGATTTACCGGGGGCGCGGAAGCTTTCTTT
CASRFTGGAEAFF
>NA|TRBD2|TRBJ2-7|TRBV11-2|16
TGTGCCAGCACCTCCGGGGGGGAGGCTACCTCCTACGAGCAGTACTTC
CASTSGGEATSYEQYF
>once|NA|TRBJ2-1|TRBV5-1|14
TGCGCCAGCAGCTTGGATACTTGGGGGAATGAGCAGTTCTTC
CASSLDTWGNEQFF
>few|NA|TRBJ2-2|TRBV7-2|16
TGTGCCAGCAGCTTTACCGGGCCGAAGAACACCGGGGAGCTGTTTTTT
CASSFTGPKNTGELFF